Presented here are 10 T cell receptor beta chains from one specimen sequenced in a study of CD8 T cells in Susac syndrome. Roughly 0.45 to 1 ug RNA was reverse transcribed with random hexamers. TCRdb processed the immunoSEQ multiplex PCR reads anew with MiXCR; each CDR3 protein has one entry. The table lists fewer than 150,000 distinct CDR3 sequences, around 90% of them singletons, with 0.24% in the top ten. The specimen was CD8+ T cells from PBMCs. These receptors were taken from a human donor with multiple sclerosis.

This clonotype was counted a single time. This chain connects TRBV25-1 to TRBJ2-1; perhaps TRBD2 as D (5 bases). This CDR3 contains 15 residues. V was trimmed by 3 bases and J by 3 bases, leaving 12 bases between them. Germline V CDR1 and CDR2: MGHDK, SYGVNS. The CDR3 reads CASSDLRGSYNEQFF. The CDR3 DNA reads TGTGCCAGCAGTGATTTGCGAGGGAGCTACAATGAGCAGTTCTTC.

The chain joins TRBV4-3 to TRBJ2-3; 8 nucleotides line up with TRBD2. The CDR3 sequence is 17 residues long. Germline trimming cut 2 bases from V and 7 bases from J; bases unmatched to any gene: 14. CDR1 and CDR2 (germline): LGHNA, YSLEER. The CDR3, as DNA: TGCGCCAGCAGCCAACCCCCTCGGGGGGGCGGGAGGAATACGCAGTATTTT. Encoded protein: CASSQPPRGGGRNTQYF.

CDR3 nucleotide sequence: TGCGCCAGCAGCTTGGGGTCCTTCCAAGAGACCCAGTACTTC. This codes for CASSLGSFQETQYF. The gene calls are TRBV5-1 and TRBJ2-5; D is uncertain. Germline values: CDR1 SGHRS, CDR2 YFSETQ. The CDR3 totals 14 residues. Trimming removed 0 bases at V and 1 base at J, with 7 bases between.

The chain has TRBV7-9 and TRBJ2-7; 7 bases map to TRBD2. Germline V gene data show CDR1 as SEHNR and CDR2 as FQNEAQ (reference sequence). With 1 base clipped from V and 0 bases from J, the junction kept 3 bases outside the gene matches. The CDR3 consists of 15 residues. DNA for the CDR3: TGTGCCAGCAGCTTAGGGGAGGGGTCCTCCTACGAGCAGTACTTC. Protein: CASSLGEGSSYEQYF. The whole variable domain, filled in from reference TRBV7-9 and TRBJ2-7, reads DTGVSQNPRHKITKRGQNVTFRCDPISEHNRLYWYRQTLGQGPEFLTYFQNEAQLEKSRLLSDRFSAERPKGSFSTLEIQRTEQGDSAMYLCASSLGEGSSYEQYFGPGTRLTVT.

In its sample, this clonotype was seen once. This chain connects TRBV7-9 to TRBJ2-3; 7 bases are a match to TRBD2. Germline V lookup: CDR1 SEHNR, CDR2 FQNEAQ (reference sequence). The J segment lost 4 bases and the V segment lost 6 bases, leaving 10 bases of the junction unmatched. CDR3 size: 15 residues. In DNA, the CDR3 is TGTGCCAGCAGTCGAGCCGGGACTAAGGCAGATACGCAGTATTTT. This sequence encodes CASSRAGTKADTQYF.

The CDR3 DNA reads as TGCGCCAGCAGCCCTTACGGGGGGAGCACAGATACGCAGTATTTT. Translation: CASSPYGGSTDTQYF. The rearrangement links TRBV4-1 to TRBJ2-3, with 7 bases matching TRBD2. Germline CDR1 reads MGHRA; CDR2 reads YSYEKL. This CDR3 is 15 amino acids long. Trimming cost V 4 bases and J 0 bases; bases outside gene matches: 4.

The CDR3 here is CASSQAEWNIQYF. The CDR3 DNA reads TGTGCCAGCAGCCAGGCGGAGTGGAACATTCAGTACTTC. The chain joins TRBV5-6 to TRBJ2-4, with D unclear. The CDR3 is 13 amino acids. Germline V gene sequence: CDR1 SGHDT, CDR2 YYEEEE. V shed 4 bases and J shed 7 bases, with 12 bases lying between them. Combining the CDR3 with reference TRBV5-6 and TRBJ2-4 gives the whole variable domain DAGVTQSPTHLIKTRGQQVTLRCSPKSGHDTVSWYQQALGQGPQFIFQYYEEEERQRGNFPDRFSGHQFPNYSSELNVNALLLGDSALYLCASSQAEWNIQYFGAGTRLSVL.

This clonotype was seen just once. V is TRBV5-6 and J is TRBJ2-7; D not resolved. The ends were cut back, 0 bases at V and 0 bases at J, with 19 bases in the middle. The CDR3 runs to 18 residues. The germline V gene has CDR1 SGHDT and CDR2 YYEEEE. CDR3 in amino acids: CASSLDVVGRPHSYEQYF. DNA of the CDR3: TGTGCCAGCAGCTTGGATGTGGTCGGGCGGCCTCACTCCTACGAGCAGTACTTC. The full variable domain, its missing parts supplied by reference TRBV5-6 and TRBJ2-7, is DAGVTQSPTHLIKTRGQQVTLRCSPKSGHDTVSWYQQALGQGPQFIFQYYEEEERQRGNFPDRFSGHQFPNYSSELNVNALLLGDSALYLCASSLDVVGRPHSYEQYFGPGTRLTVT.

The CDR3 DNA reads as TGTGCCAGCAGTATTTCAGGGGTTGGTGAAGCTTTCTTT. Translating it yields CASSISGVGEAFF. V is TRBV27 and J is TRBJ1-1, with TRBD1 as a possible D gene (6 bases). The germline V gene has CDR1 MNHEY and CDR2 SMNVEV (reference sequence). This CDR3 is built from 13 residues. Between the trimmed V and J ends, which lost 5 bases and 7 bases, there was a span of 14 bases.

CDR3 coding DNA: TGTGCCAGCAGGCCGCGGGGAGAGAGGGGGGAGCTGTTTTTT. Translation: CASRPRGERGELFF. This chain joins TRBV7-8 and TRBJ2-2; a weak D match, TRBD2 (6 bases). The CDR3 consists of 14 residues. The V and J ends lost 6 bases and 8 bases respectively, with 16 bases between them. The germline CDR1 and CDR2 sequences are SGHVS and FQNEAQ.